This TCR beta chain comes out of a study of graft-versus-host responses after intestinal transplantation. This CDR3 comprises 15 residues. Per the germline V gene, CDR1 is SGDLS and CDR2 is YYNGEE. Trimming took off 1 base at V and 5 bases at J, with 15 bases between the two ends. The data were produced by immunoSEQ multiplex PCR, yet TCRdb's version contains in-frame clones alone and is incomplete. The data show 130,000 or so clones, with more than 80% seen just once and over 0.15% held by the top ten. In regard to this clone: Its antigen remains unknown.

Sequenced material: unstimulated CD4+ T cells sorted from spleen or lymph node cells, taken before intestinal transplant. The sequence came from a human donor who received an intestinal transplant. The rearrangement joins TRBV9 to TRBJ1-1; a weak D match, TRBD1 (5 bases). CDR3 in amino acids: CASSVTGTPATEAFF. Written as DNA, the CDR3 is TGTGCCAGCAGCGTAACCGGGACCCCGGCGACTGAAGCTTTCTTT.